The sequence of this T cell receptor (beta chain) was determined in a study of early T cells in non-severe SARS-CoV-2 infection. TCRdb redid the calling of the 5' RACE reads with MiXCR, one entry per CDR3 protein. The sample contains around 29,000 distinct CDR3 sequences, under 6% of which appear only once. This clonotype was seen repeatedly, ten times or more. From germline, CDR1 is LGHNA and CDR2 YSLEER. This CDR3 has 16 residues. Trimming took off 0 bases at V and 5 bases at J, with 15 bases between the two ends. Material: whole blood. The gene calls are TRBV4-3 and TRBJ2-3; D gene uncertain. This receptor was identified in an adult who was a healthcare worker with PCR-confirmed SARS-CoV-2 infection or an uninfected control (not recorded which). In DNA, the CDR3 is TGCGCCAGCAGCCAAGATGGCGTCGGATTGTTAGATACGCAGTATTTT. Amino acids: CASSQDGVGLLDTQYF.